This note documents a single T cell receptor (beta chain) sequence. Its antigen remains unidentified. This specimen comes from a study of T cells in narcolepsy. Profiled with immunoSEQ multiplex PCR; TCRdb holds only in-frame clones, not every one. The top ten hold roughly 2.5% of the sample, which has fewer than 40,000 clones, approximately 80% seen once. The CDR3 is 14 residues long. The germline CDR1 and CDR2 sequences are MNHNY and SVGAGI (reference sequence). Trimming shortened V by 0 bases and J by 6 bases, and 9 bases separated the two germline ends. Broader study findings: Reportedly, autoreactive clonotypes were serially detected in patients' blood but not controls'. Same-patient CSF and blood CD4+ T cell clonotypes included HCRT-specific and TRIB2-specific autoreactive ones.

The receptor was derived from a human donor in good health. This chain links TRBV6-6 with TRBJ1-5; D remains ambiguous. Sequenced sample: memory (CD45RA-) CD4+ T cells from blood. The CDR3 reads CASSYSGASQPQHF. CDR3 nucleotides: TGTGCCAGCAGTTACTCAGGCGCCAGTCAGCCCCAGCATTTT.